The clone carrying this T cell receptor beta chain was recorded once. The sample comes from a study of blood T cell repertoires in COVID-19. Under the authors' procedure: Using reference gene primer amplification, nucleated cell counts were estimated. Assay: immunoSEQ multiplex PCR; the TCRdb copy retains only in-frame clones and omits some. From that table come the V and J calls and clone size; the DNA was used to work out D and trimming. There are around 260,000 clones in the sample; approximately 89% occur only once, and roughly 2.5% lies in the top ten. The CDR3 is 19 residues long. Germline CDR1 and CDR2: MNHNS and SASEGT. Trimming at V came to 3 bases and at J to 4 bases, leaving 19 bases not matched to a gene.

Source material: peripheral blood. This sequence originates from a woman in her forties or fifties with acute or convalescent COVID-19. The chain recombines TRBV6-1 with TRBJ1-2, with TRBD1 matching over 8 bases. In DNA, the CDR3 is TGTGCCAGCAGTGAGTTTGGGGACAGGCGGCTAGATTTCCGCTATGGCTACACCTTC. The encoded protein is CASSEFGDRRLDFRYGYTF.